A selection of T cell receptor beta chains follows, all from one sample in a study of blood T cell repertoires in COVID-19. The assay was immunoSEQ multiplex PCR, and TCRdb's table has in-frame clones only and misses some. The top ten clones hold around 4.6% of a sample with about 330,000 clones, about 87% of them seen once. Sample: PBMCs or T cells enriched from blood (not recorded which). These receptors were obtained from a man in his thirties or forties who had recovered from COVID-19. Each CDR3 is given with its conserved first and last residue. Each record gives: V gene, J gene, D gene, clone size, CDR3 protein, CDR3 DNA. A D gene is named only where the DNA matches it firmly. For some rows the clone size is stated as once, few or many, or as a class when expanded; others skip it.

>TRBV2|TRBJ1-5|TRBD1|-
CASSDGQGAYQPQHF
TGTGCCAGCAGTGACGGGCAGGGGGCTTATCAGCCCCAGCATTTT
>TRBV5-8|TRBJ2-2|TRBD2|-
CASSLRTSPRGELFF
TGTGCCAGCAGCTTACGGACTAGCCCTCGCGGGGAGCTGTTTTTT
>TRBV28|TRBJ2-7|-|-
CASSLGRGDEQYF
TGTGCCAGCAGTTTGGGCAGGGGAGACGAGCAGTACTTC
>TRBV6-5|TRBJ2-7|TRBD2|-
CASSYSPGGNYEQYF
TGTGCCAGCAGTTACTCGCCGGGAGGGAACTACGAGCAGTACTTC
>TRBV18|TRBJ1-2|-|-
CASSPPVQSYTF
TGTGCCAGCTCACCCCCAGTCCAGAGCTACACCTTC
>TRBV19|TRBJ2-2|-|-
CASRGRQVTGELFF
TGTGCCAGTAGGGGTAGACAAGTCACCGGGGAGCTGTTTTTT
>TRBV19|TRBJ2-5|TRBD2|-
CASSINPAGVFKTQYF
TGTGCCAGTAGTATAAACCCAGCGGGGGTTTTCAAGACCCAGTACTTC
>TRBV7-9|TRBJ1-6|-|-
CASRPQGRGSPLHF
TGTGCCAGCCGCCCCCAGGGAAGGGGTTCACCCCTCCACTTT
>TRBV6-5|TRBJ1-3|-|-
CASIRTDTPGNTIYF
TGTGCCAGCATTAGGACAGATACCCCTGGAAACACCATATATTTT
>TRBV6-1|TRBJ2-3|-|-
CASTHTGSDTQYF
TGTGCCAGCACCCACACGGGTTCAGATACGCAGTATTTT
>TRBV5-6|TRBJ1-1|TRBD1|-
CASSLYRGLAFF
TGTGCCAGCAGCTTGTACAGGGGGTTAGCTTTCTTT
>TRBV18|TRBJ2-3|TRBD2|-
CASSLAGVRTDTQYF
TGTGCCAGCTCGCTAGCGGGGGTGCGCACAGATACGCAGTATTTT
>TRBV25-1|TRBJ1-5|-|-
CASSAPAGQPQHF
TGTGCCAGCAGTGCGCCGGCAGGGCAGCCCCAGCATTTT
>TRBV11-2|TRBJ1-1|-|-
CASSLIAQTNTEAFF
TGTGCCAGCAGCTTAATTGCACAAACGAACACTGAAGCTTTCTTT
>TRBV7-8|TRBJ1-5|-|-
CASSLALGRASNQPQHF
TGTGCCAGCAGCTTAGCGCTGGGCAGGGCTAGCAATCAGCCCCAGCATTTT
>TRBV2|TRBJ2-5|TRBD1|-
CASSDNRGPETQYF
TGTGCCAGCAGTGATAACAGGGGGCCAGAGACCCAGTACTTC
>TRBV4-1|TRBJ1-4|TRBD1|once
CASSQGGRGPEKLFF
TGCGCCAGCAGCCAAGGGGGCAGGGGGCCGGAAAAACTGTTTTTT
>TRBV30|TRBJ2-7|-|-
CAWSVSSYEQYF
TGTGCCTGGAGTGTGAGCTCCTACGAGCAGTACTTC
>TRBV5-1|TRBJ1-2|-|-
CASSLAGEGYGYTF
TGCGCCAGCAGCTTGGCAGGGGAAGGCTATGGCTACACCTTC
>TRBV5-1|TRBJ2-1|TRBD2|-
CASSPGTRSYNEQFF
TGCGCCAGCAGCCCCGGGACTAGGTCCTACAATGAGCAGTTCTTC
>TRBV19|TRBJ1-6|-|-
CASSIGGEDNSPLHF
TGTGCCAGTAGTATAGGGGGAGAAGATAATTCACCCCTCCACTTT
>TRBV14|TRBJ1-1|-|-
CASSQDLSWSAFF
TGTGCCAGCAGCCAAGACTTGAGCTGGAGCGCTTTCTTT
>TRBV5-4|TRBJ2-1|-|-
CASSPGGSSYNEQFF
TGTGCCAGCAGCCCAGGAGGTAGCTCCTACAATGAGCAGTTCTTC
>TRBV2|TRBJ1-4|-|-
CASSDYREGEKLFF
TGTGCCAGCAGTGATTACCGGGAGGGTGAAAAACTGTTTTTT
>TRBV11-2|TRBJ1-2|TRBD1|-
CASSLGQGAWGYTF
TGTGCCAGCAGCTTAGGACAGGGGGCTTGGGGCTACACCTTC
>TRBV5-1|TRBJ2-1|-|-
CASSLSRVYNEQFF
TGCGCCAGCAGCTTGTCCCGGGTCTACAATGAGCAGTTCTTC
>TRBV6-1|TRBJ1-6|-|-
CASSERGGGDNSPLHF
TGTGCCAGCAGTGAAAGAGGGGGAGGGGATAATTCACCCCTCCACTTT
>TRBV11-1|TRBJ1-4|TRBD1|-
CASSRDSLNEKLFF
TGTGCCAGCAGCCGGGACAGCCTAAATGAAAAACTGTTTTTT
>TRBV9|TRBJ2-1|TRBD2|-
CASSDRPLAGGSYNEQFF
TGTGCCAGCAGCGACCGTCCTCTAGCGGGGGGTTCCTACAATGAGCAGTTCTTC
>TRBV27|TRBJ2-7|-|-
CASSYRPRSSYEQYF
TGTGCCAGCAGTTACAGGCCCCGCAGCTCCTACGAGCAGTACTTC
>TRBV19|TRBJ2-7|-|once
CASSIGQSYEQYF
TGTGCCAGTAGTATTGGACAGAGCTACGAGCAGTACTTC
>TRBV27|TRBJ1-1|TRBD1|-
CASTPDRVRGMNTEAFF
TGTGCCAGCACCCCGGACAGGGTCAGGGGTATGAACACTGAAGCTTTCTTT
>TRBV27|TRBJ2-3|-|-
CASSLVQSTDTQYF
TGTGCCAGCAGTTTGGTGCAGAGCACAGATACGCAGTATTTT
>TRBV30|TRBJ2-1|-|-
CAWIRVTNEQFF
TGTGCCTGGATTCGGGTGACTAATGAGCAGTTCTTC
>TRBV7-6|TRBJ1-1|TRBD1|-
CASSLEPGTGEVNTEAFF
TGTGCCAGCAGCTTAGAACCCGGGACAGGGGAGGTGAACACTGAAGCTTTCTTT
>TRBV19|TRBJ1-4|TRBD1|-
CASSPQGARSEKLFF
TGTGCCAGTAGTCCCCAGGGGGCGCGGAGTGAAAAACTGTTTTTT
>TRBV18|TRBJ1-1|TRBD1|-
CASSPRTGAGMNTEAFF
TGTGCCAGCTCACCACGGACAGGGGCTGGGATGAACACTGAAGCTTTCTTT
>TRBV4-1|TRBJ1-2|-|-
CASSPPRVDGYGYTF
TGCGCCAGCAGCCCCCCAAGAGTAGATGGCTATGGCTACACCTTC
>TRBV5-8|TRBJ1-2|TRBD1|-
CASSWDSYGYTF
TGTGCCAGCAGCTGGGACAGCTATGGCTACACCTTC
>TRBV18|TRBJ2-1|TRBD2|-
CASSRSGGDSYNEQFF
TGTGCCAGCTCTCGCAGCGGGGGGGACTCCTACAATGAGCAGTTCTTC
>TRBV6-5|TRBJ1-2|TRBD1|-
CASRATGNYGYTF
TGTGCCAGCCGGGCGACAGGGAACTATGGCTACACCTTC
>TRBV19|TRBJ2-4|TRBD2|-
CASSIGTSSKNIQYF
TGTGCCAGTAGTATAGGGACTAGTAGTAAAAACATTCAGTACTTC
>TRBV29-1|TRBJ2-2|-|-
CSAHGTSNTGELFF
TGCAGCGCCCACGGGACTTCGAACACCGGGGAGCTGTTTTTT
>TRBV5-1|TRBJ2-7|TRBD1|-
CASSPGTGHYEQYF
TGCGCCAGCAGCCCCGGGACAGGGCACTACGAGCAGTACTTC
>TRBV10-1|TRBJ1-1|-|-
CASSDPRGVEAFF
TGCGCCAGCAGTGACCCGCGGGGGGTTGAAGCTTTCTTT
>TRBV28|TRBJ2-1|-|-
CASSLPRESRYYNEQFF
TGTGCCAGCAGTTTACCCCGGGAGAGTCGGTACTACAATGAGCAGTTCTTC
>TRBV28|TRBJ1-6|TRBD1|-
CASIQGGGSPLHF
TGTGCCAGCATACAGGGGGGAGGTTCACCCCTCCACTTT
>TRBV6-6|TRBJ2-1|-|-
CASSPGFHEQFF
TGTGCCAGCAGTCCAGGGTTTCATGAGCAGTTCTTC